The 24 T cell receptor beta chains below were found in one sample sequenced in a study of response to subunit inactivated influenza vaccine. TCRdb itself ran the RT-PCR reads through MiXCR, one entry per CDR3 protein. The repertoire holds approximately 500,000 distinct CDR3 sequences, with 13% as singletons. Sequenced material: PBMCs from blood, taken 40 to 50 days after vaccination. These TCRs come from a man aged 45 to 65 who received an inactivated influenza vaccine.

CDR3: CSARGQGAEEQYF. CDR3 DNA sequence: TGCAGTGCTAGAGGACAGGGGGCAGAGGAGCAGTACTTC. This sequence joins TRBV20-1 and TRBJ2-7, with 10 bases identical to TRBD1. The germline V gene encodes CDR1 DFQATT and CDR2 SNEGSKA (reference sequence). CDR3 size: 13 residues. V shed 1 base and J 7 bases; nucleotides not matched to a gene: 4.

This clonotype was observed many times. The chain employs TRBV5-1 and TRBJ1-4; D unclear. The CDR3 sequence is 16 residues long. V gave up 0 bases and J gave up 0 bases, with 9 bases separating them. CDR1 is SGHRS, CDR2 YFSETQ, per germline. The CDR3, as DNA: TGCGCCAGCAGCTTGGAGCCGGCAGCAACTAATGAAAAACTGTTTTTT. Encoded protein: CASSLEPAATNEKLFF.

This clonotype has more than one count but fewer than ten. This CDR3 reads CASSHGDEQYF. The CDR3 nucleotides read TGCGCCAGCAGCCACGGGGACGAGCAGTACTTC. The rearrangement links TRBV5-1 to TRBJ2-7; a possible D gene is TRBD2 (5 bases). Germline V gene sequence: CDR1 SGHRS, CDR2 YFSETQ. Deletions cut 4 bases from V and 5 bases from J, with 7 bases between. The CDR3 is made up of 11 amino acids. Complete variable domain (other parts from reference TRBV5-1 and TRBJ2-7): KAGVTQTPRYLIKTRGQQVTLSCSPISGHRSVSWYQQTPGQGLQFLFEYFSETQRNKGNFPGRFSGRQFSNSRSEMNVSTLELGDSALYLCASSHGDEQYFGPGTRLTVT.

The chain links TRBV5-6 to TRBJ1-2; D possibly corresponds to TRBD1 (5 bases). CDR3 length equals 14 residues. V was trimmed by 4 bases and J by 4 bases, leaving 14 bases between them. Germline values: CDR1 SGHDT, CDR2 YYEEEE. CDR3 coding DNA: TGTGCCAGCAGCCGAAAGGGGCAATCCTATGGCTACACCTTC. Its protein is CASSRKGQSYGYTF.

This clonotype has just one count. This chain links TRBV25-1 with TRBJ2-7; D assignment may be TRBD1 or TRBD2 (5 bases each). This CDR3 has 13 residues. Germline lookup yields CDR1 MGHDK and CDR2 SYGVNS. The V end was cut by 4 bases, the J end by 5 bases, with 12 bases between. The CDR3 here is CASSGYLGDEQYF. As DNA, the CDR3 is TGTGCCAGCAGTGGCTATTTGGGGGACGAGCAGTACTTC.

The chain couples TRBV6-1 to TRBJ2-1; no definite D call. Trimming removed 7 bases at V and 0 bases at J, with 10 bases between. The CDR3 consists of 14 residues. The germline V gene has CDR1 MNHNS and CDR2 SASEGT. Written as DNA, the CDR3 is TGTGCCAGCAAGGGCCGCAGCTCCTACAATGAGCAGTTCTTC. Translation gives CASKGRSSYNEQFF.

The V call is TRBV3-1, the J call TRBJ2-6, with 12 nucleotides matching TRBD2. The trim removed 4 bases at V and 2 bases at J, leaving 18 bases unmatched. This CDR3 spans 22 amino acids. CDR1 LGHDT and CDR2 YNNKEL come from the germline V gene (reference sequence). The CDR3 here is CASSPELAGGRLGTAGANVLTF. CDR3 sequence (DNA): TGTGCCAGCAGCCCTGAACTAGCGGGAGGACGGTTGGGGACTGCTGGGGCCAACGTCCTGACTTTC.

V and J are TRBV6-1 and TRBJ1-1; TRBD1 matches at 8 bases. Germline-derived CDR1 and CDR2 are MNHNS and SASEGT. This CDR3 comprises 13 residues. V was clipped by 5 bases and J by 5 bases; unmatched bases: 4. CDR3 DNA: TGTGCCAGCAGTCCCAACAGGGGGACTGAAGCTTTCTTT. It specifies CASSPNRGTEAFF.

This clonotype has just a few counts. The chain combines TRBV2 with TRBJ2-6; unclear D gene. The germline V gene encodes CDR1 SNHLY and CDR2 FYNNEI. The germline V and J ends were trimmed by 7 bases and 0 bases, with 10 bases remaining between them. The CDR3 covers 15 residues. CDR3 protein: CASKLGSSGANVLTF. CDR3 bases: TGTGCCAGCAAGTTGGGGTCCTCTGGGGCCAACGTCCTGACTTTC.

This clonotype has just a few counts. This chain uses TRBV15 with TRBJ1-5; D not resolved. Trimming took 5 bases from V and 3 from J, leaving 23 bases between them. The length of the CDR3 is 18 residues. Germline V gene lookup returns CDR1 LNHNV and CDR2 YYDKDF (reference sequence). CDR3 region: CATSEGMVASYYNQPQHF. The CDR3 nucleotides read TGTGCCACCAGCGAAGGAATGGTGGCCAGCTACTACAATCAGCCCCAGCATTTT.

This clonotype was seen a few times. The chain links TRBV5-1 to TRBJ1-4; D might be TRBD1 (6 bases). There are 15 residues in the CDR3. The V end was cut by 4 bases, the J end by 8 bases, with 18 bases between. Germline lookup yields CDR1 SGHRS and CDR2 YFSETQ. CDR3 sequence reads: CASSPGGRVEEKLFF. As DNA, the CDR3 is TGCGCCAGCAGCCCCGGGGGCAGGGTTGAGGAAAAACTGTTTTTT.

This clonotype was seen repeatedly, ten times or more. The genes are TRBV6-1 and TRBJ2-1; 8 nucleotides match TRBD2. The CDR3 has 14 amino acids. V lost 7 bases to trimming and J lost 7 bases; unmatched junction nucleotides: 9. Germline V CDR1 and CDR2: MNHNS, SASEGT. CDR3 coding DNA: TGTGCCAGCACCCGGAGCGGGAGACGGAATGAGCAGTTCTTC. This gives the protein CASTRSGRRNEQFF.

The genes are TRBV20-1 and TRBJ2-3, with 15 bases fitting TRBD2. The germline V gene has CDR1 DFQATT and CDR2 SNEGSKA (reference sequence). The junction had 7 bases not matched to a gene; V was cut back by 4 bases and J by 2 bases. This CDR3 has 17 residues. CDR3 in DNA: TGCAGTGCTACCCGGACTAGCGGGGGGGCTGACACAGATACGCAGTATTTT. Translation gives CSATRTSGGADTDTQYF.

J is TRBJ2-3 and V is TRBV20-1; perhaps D is TRBD1 or TRBD2 (5 bases each). CDR3 length: 16 residues. The V end lost 3 bases, the J end lost 2 bases, and 18 bases lay between the germline ends. CDR1 DFQATT and CDR2 SNEGSKA come from the germline V gene (reference sequence). The CDR3 loop is CSARRGGAGATDTQYF. The CDR3 nucleotides are TGCAGTGCTAGGAGGGGTGGGGCGGGTGCCACAGATACGCAGTATTTT.

Many counts were recorded for this clonotype. The J gene is TRBJ2-1, the V gene TRBV6-1, with D possibly being TRBD1 (6 bases). This CDR3 spans 15 amino acids. The V gene lost 4 bases and the J gene lost 3 bases, with 13 bases spanning the gap. CDR1 and CDR2 from the germline V gene are MNHNS and SASEGT. CDR3 DNA: TGTGCCAGCAGTGGGTCAGGGGTGTACTACAATGAGCAGTTCTTC. Translation gives CASSGSGVYYNEQFF.

The chain employs TRBV7-2 and TRBJ1-3, with TRBD1 as a possible D gene (5 bases). V was trimmed by 1 base and J by 5 bases, leaving 15 bases between them. This CDR3 contains 16 residues. Germline CDR1 is SGHTA and CDR2 is FQGNSA. Here the CDR3 DNA reads TGTGCCAGCAGCTTAGGCGGGGCAGGGAGGAGAAACACCATATATTTT. Protein product: CASSLGGAGRRNTIYF. The variable domain in full, with the rest retrieved from reference TRBV7-2 and TRBJ1-3, is GAGVSQSPSNKVTEKGKDVELRCDPISGHTALYWYRQSLGQGLEFLIYFQGNSAPDKSGLPSDRFSAERTGGSVSTLTIQRTQQEDSAVYLCASSLGGAGRRNTIYFGEGSWLTVV.

This clonotype was recorded a few times. The V gene is TRBV7-2, the J gene TRBJ2-1; a possible D gene is TRBD1 (5 bases). CDR1 is SGHTA and CDR2 is FQGNSA in the germline V gene. This CDR3 has 16 amino acids. V lost 5 bases, J lost 2 bases, and 16 bases lay in between. The CDR3 spells CASSKQQDPTYNEQFF. CDR3 nucleotides: TGTGCCAGCAGCAAACAACAGGACCCCACCTACAATGAGCAGTTCTTC.

This clonotype appeared a few times. The chain uses TRBV2 and TRBJ2-6, with D possibly being TRBD2 (5 bases). CDR1 is SNHLY, CDR2 FYNNEI, per germline. This CDR3 is built from 15 residues. Deletions cut 11 bases from V and 3 bases from J, with 17 bases between. CDR3: CALGSGVHGANVLTF. CDR3 DNA: TGTGCCTTGGGAAGCGGAGTACATGGGGCCAACGTCCTGACTTTC.

A few counts support this clonotype. The chain joins TRBV7-8 to TRBJ2-1; 7 nucleotides agree with TRBD2. V lost 5 bases to trimming and J lost 0 bases; unmatched junction nucleotides: 19. CDR3 length: 20 amino acids. In germline, CDR1 is SGHVS, CDR2 FQNEAQ. In DNA, the CDR3 is TGTGCCAGCAGCCCTAGGACCCGTCTGCTAGCGGAGAACTCCTACAATGAGCAGTTCTTC. It codes for CASSPRTRLLAENSYNEQFF.

This rearrangement joins TRBV11-2 to TRBJ2-3, with 8 bases identical to TRBD2. J was trimmed by 6 bases and V by 7 bases; bases with no gene match: 9. CDR1 SGHAT and CDR2 FQNNGV come from the germline V gene. CDR3 length: 14 amino acids. The CDR3 reads CASKSLAGRDTQYF. The CDR3 bases are TGTGCCAGCAAAAGCTTAGCGGGAAGGGATACGCAGTATTTT.

This sequence joins TRBV6-5 and TRBJ1-1, with D possibly TRBD1 on 5 matching bases. V lost 3 bases to trimming and J lost 1 base, with 15 bases between them. From germline, CDR1 is MNHEY and CDR2 SVGAGI. This CDR3 is 16 amino acids long. This CDR3 reads CASSYNDGTGNTEAFF. Written as DNA, the CDR3 is TGTGCCAGCAGTTATAATGACGGGACGGGGAACACTGAAGCTTTCTTT.

In its sample, this clonotype was seen a few times. The gene calls are TRBV27 and TRBJ2-5, with 9 nucleotides matching TRBD1. The germline gives CDR1 MNHEY, CDR2 SMNVEV (reference sequence). Trimming at V came to 3 bases and at J to 4 bases, leaving 6 bases not matched to a gene. This CDR3 is 15 amino acids long. The CDR3 sequence: CASSFGTGGPETQYF. The CDR3, as DNA: TGTGCCAGCAGTTTCGGAACAGGGGGCCCAGAGACCCAGTACTTC.

A word on this clonotype: Just one base apart from a much larger clone, this may be a read error. This chain uses TRBV4-2 with TRBJ2-7; D possibly matches TRBD1 or TRBD2 (5 bases each). Germline lookup yields CDR1 LGHNA and CDR2 YNFKEQ. The CDR3 sequence is 16 residues long. CDR3 DNA sequence: TGTGCCAGCAGTCAAGAAGCGGCGAGACAGACCCACGAGCAGTACTTC. Translation: CASSQEAARQTHEQYF.

In this sample, this clonotype turned up many times. V gene TRBV4-1 combines with J gene TRBJ2-1; 9 nucleotides line up with TRBD2. Germline assignment: CDR1 MGHRA and CDR2 YSYEKL. The CDR3 loop spans 17 amino acids. The ends lost 3 bases at V and 5 bases at J; junction bases unmatched: 11. The CDR3, as DNA: TGCGCCAGCAGCCACGCAGGGACTAGCCATCGGGACAATGAGCAGTTCTTC. It is translated as CASSHAGTSHRDNEQFF.